These 19 T cell receptor beta chains were all obtained from the same sample, sequenced in a study of T cells in Graves' hyperthyroidism and ophthalmopathy. There were TCR beta CDR3 regions amplified from RNA transcripts. The study used the HTBI primer set for a first-round RT-PCR of the TCR CDR3. TCRdb itself ran the multiplex PCR reads through MiXCR, one entry per CDR3 protein. The table records 600,000 or so distinct CDR3 sequences, roughly 50% of them present only once. Source material: peripheral blood or thyroid tissue (not recorded which). These receptors originate from a woman younger than 30 with Graves' hyperthyroidism.

This clonotype was counted ten times or more. The J gene is TRBJ1-2, the V gene TRBV11-2; 9 bases agree with TRBD1. The ends lost 0 bases at V and 4 bases at J; junction bases unmatched: 3. Germline-derived CDR1 and CDR2 are SGHAT and FQNNGV. There are 15 residues in the CDR3. CDR3 region: CASSLDRTGAYGYTF. CDR3 sequence (DNA): TGTGCCAGCAGCTTAGACCGGACAGGGGCCTATGGCTACACCTTC.

This clonotype was seen a few times. V and J are TRBV2 and TRBJ2-5; 7 bases agree with TRBD2. CDR3 size: 16 residues. Germline CDR1 reads SNHLY; CDR2 reads FYNNEI. Germline trimming cut 5 bases from V and 5 bases from J; bases unmatched to any gene: 14. CDR3 region: CASSTSLGGVRETQYF. The DNA for the CDR3 is TGTGCCAGCAGTACCTCCTTGGGGGGGGTGAGGGAGACCCAGTACTTC.

This clonotype came up a few times. This chain uses TRBV7-8 with TRBJ2-5, with a weak D call TRBD2 (6 bases). Looked up from germline, CDR1 is SGHVS and CDR2 is FQNEAQ. V was cut by 5 bases and J by 9 bases, with 22 bases left in between. There are 15 residues in the CDR3. The CDR3 reads CASSPEPSVQIAQYF. CDR3 in DNA: TGTGCCAGCAGCCCGGAACCTAGCGTCCAAATCGCCCAGTACTTC.

By share, this clonotype counts as medium-sized. The genes are TRBV6-6 and TRBJ1-3, with D possibly being TRBD1 (5 bases). CDR1 is MNHNY, CDR2 SVGAGI, per germline (reference sequence). The ends were cut back, 0 bases at V and 0 bases at J, with 9 bases in the middle. The CDR3 is 16 amino acids. The CDR3 DNA is TGTGCCAGCAGTTACTCCGCCGGGACCTCTGGAAACACCATATATTTT. It yields the protein CASSYSAGTSGNTIYF.

This chain joins TRBV10-3 and TRBJ2-7, with TRBD1 identical over 7 bases. Germline V gene sequence: CDR1 ENHRY, CDR2 SYGVKD. The V segment lost 7 bases and the J segment 7 bases; nucleotides outside the gene matches: 7. The CDR3 has 12 amino acids. CDR3 DNA sequence: TGTGCCATCAAGGGACAGTACAATGAGCAGTACTTC. Protein product: CAIKGQYNEQYF.

This clonotype is a singleton in its sample. The rearrangement uses TRBV19 and TRBJ2-2, with a weak D call TRBD2 (5 bases). With 6 bases removed from V and 4 bases from J, the gap between germline ends came to 15 bases. Germline values: CDR1 LNHDA, CDR2 SQIVND (reference sequence). The CDR3 totals 15 residues. CDR3 sequence reads: CASRPPGGSTGELFF. In DNA, the CDR3 is TGTGCCAGTAGACCACCGGGTGGGAGCACCGGGGAGCTGTTTTTT.

The chain recombines TRBV2 with TRBJ1-3; TRBD1 is a possible D gene (5 bases). CDR1 is SNHLY, CDR2 FYNNEI, per germline. The V end lost 5 bases, the J end lost 2 bases, and 16 bases lay between the germline ends. The CDR3 length is 16 residues. This CDR3 reads CASSPGGPLTGNTIYF. The CDR3 DNA sequence: TGTGCCAGCAGTCCCGGGGGTCCGCTTACTGGAAACACCATATATTTT.

A word on this clonotype: A junction end diverges from the germline sequence, so it may reflect a read error. The chain recombines TRBV2 with TRBJ1-1; D may be TRBD1 (6 bases). The CDR3 covers 13 residues. Germline CDR1 reads SNHLY; CDR2 reads FYNNEI. CDR3: CASREGGGAGAFF. The DNA of the CDR3 is TGTGCCAGCAGGGAAGGGGGGGGGGCAGGGGCTTTCTTT.

Turning to this clonotype: A much larger clone lies one base from this, so it may be a read error. The chain uses TRBV7-2 and TRBJ2-5; possibly TRBD1 for D (7 bases). Germline V gives CDR1 SGHTA, CDR2 FQGNSA. The CDR3 spans 14 residues. The CDR3 nucleotides read TGTGCCGGCAGCTCGTACCAGGGGGGAGAGACCCAGTACTTC. The encoded protein is CAGSSYQGGETQYF.

There are a few counts of this clonotype. The V and J genes are TRBV19 and TRBJ1-1; 10 bases fit TRBD1. The CDR3 runs to 14 residues. Trimming at V came to 7 bases and at J to 5 bases, leaving 7 bases not matched to a gene. Per germline, CDR1 LNHDA and CDR2 SQIVND (reference sequence). CDR3 in amino acids: CASKRGQGETEAFF. CDR3 bases: TGTGCCAGTAAACGCGGACAGGGGGAAACTGAAGCTTTCTTT.

A word on this clonotype: A much larger clone lies one base from this, so it may be a read error. The V call is TRBV10-3, the J call TRBJ1-2; D is perhaps TRBD1 (5 bases). This CDR3 has 16 amino acids. Germline V CDR1 and CDR2: ENHRY, SYGVKD. Between the trimmed V and J ends, which lost 10 bases and 8 bases, there was a span of 29 bases. CDR3 loop: CASSPREDSGSMGYTF. In DNA form, the CDR3 reads TGTGCCAGCAGCCCCCGCGAAGACAGTGGGTCTATGGGCTACACCTTC.

This chain links TRBV12-3 or TRBV12-4 with TRBJ1-5; the D is unclear. The length of the CDR3 is 13 residues. The V and J ends lost 3 bases and 9 bases respectively, with 12 bases between them. The CDR3 nucleotides are TGTGCCAGCAGTTTTCTACGGGATCGGCCCCAGCATTTT. Protein: CASSFLRDRPQHF.

The chain carries TRBV6-9 and TRBJ1-2; no definite D call. Deletions cut 3 bases from V and 5 bases from J, with 10 bases between. Germline V lookup: CDR1 MNHGY, CDR2 SVAAGI. The CDR3 is made up of 13 amino acids. CDR3 residues: CASSYSNQYGYTF. In nucleotides, the CDR3 is TGTGCCAGCAGTTACTCGAATCAGTATGGCTACACCTTC.

This clonotype was seen more than once but under ten times. This CDR3 reads CASQPDLDDTEAFF. For the CDR3, the DNA is TGTGCCAGCCAGCCTGATTTGGATGACACTGAAGCTTTCTTT. The gene calls are TRBV2 and TRBJ1-1; D unclear. The CDR3 has 14 amino acids. Per germline, CDR1 SNHLY and CDR2 FYNNEI. Trimming shortened V by 8 bases and J by 3 bases, and 16 bases separated the two germline ends.

The V gene is TRBV7-9, the J gene TRBJ1-4, with no clear D. Trimming shortened V by 3 bases and J by 5 bases, and 4 bases separated the two germline ends. CDR1 and CDR2 (germline): SEHNR, FQNEAQ (reference sequence). This CDR3 has 12 residues. CDR3 in amino acids: CASSFTNEKLFF. The CDR3 nucleotides read TGTGCCAGCAGCTTCACAAATGAAAAACTGTTTTTT.

A word on this clonotype: One end of the junction varies from germline; a read error may be responsible. The chain joins TRBV10-3 to TRBJ2-7, with 9 bases that match TRBD2. The germline CDR1 and CDR2 sequences are ENHRY and SYGVKD. CDR3 size: 14 residues. CDR3 coding DNA: TGTGCCAGCAGTACGCTAGCGGGATTGTTCGAGCAGTACTTC. This translates into CASSTLAGLFEQYF.

This clonotype was seen repeatedly, ten times or more. The gene calls are TRBV24-1 and TRBJ2-5; 7 bases map to TRBD2. The CDR3 sequence is 15 residues long. V lost 1 base and J lost 2; bases outside the gene matches: 3. Per the germline V gene, CDR1 is KGHDR and CDR2 is SFDVKD. This CDR3 is CATSDLFGGQETQYF. For the CDR3, the DNA is TGTGCCACCAGTGATTTATTCGGGGGGCAAGAGACCCAGTACTTC.

This clonotype was recorded a few times. CDR3 amino acids: CASRSSTGEEETQYF. The CDR3, as DNA: TGCGCCAGCAGATCTTCCACAGGGGAGGAAGAGACCCAGTACTTC. The chain carries TRBV5-1 and TRBJ2-5; D perhaps matches TRBD1 (7 bases). The V and J ends lost 5 bases and 3 bases respectively, with 17 bases between them. This CDR3 is 15 amino acids long. Germline V gene data show CDR1 as SGHRS and CDR2 as YFSETQ.

This clonotype has a count of ten or more. V is TRBV24-1 and J is TRBJ1-6, with D unresolved. V was cut by 4 bases and J by 7 bases, with 4 bases left in between. CDR3 size: 12 residues. Germline values: CDR1 KGHDR, CDR2 SFDVKD. CDR3 loop: CATSDQNSPLHF. The CDR3 DNA sequence: TGTGCCACCAGTGACCAGAATTCACCCCTCCACTTT.